This record covers a single TCR beta chain. The target antigen is unknown. The data were obtained in a study of T cell responses to AZD1222 COVID-19 vaccine. Study observations and caveats: Repertoires were sampled only after the peak T cell response. Spike-specific TCR breadth rose after two AZD1222 doses, and depth rose as well. The reported proportion of spike-specific TCRs targeting unmutated variant regions was nearly half.

Some clones are missing from TCRdb's copy, which holds only in-frame ones; the method was immunoSEQ multiplex PCR. Of over 50,000 clones in the sample, roughly 90% are singletons; the top ten hold about 14%. The ends were cut back, 7 bases at V and 4 bases at J, with 19 bases in the middle. Germline V gives CDR1 LNHDA, CDR2 SQIVND (reference sequence). The CDR3 totals 15 residues. This clonotype originated in an adult who received the AZD1222 COVID-19 vaccine. The sample in question was peripheral blood, obtained 28 days after the second AZD1222 dose. The chain links TRBV19 to TRBJ1-2; no clear D gene. This chain's CDR3 is CASTPLVGQLYGYTF. In nucleotides, the CDR3 is TGTGCCAGTACCCCCCTAGTAGGTCAGCTCTATGGCTACACCTTC.